The rows below give T cell receptor beta chains drawn from one sample of a study of cytotoxic CD8 clonotypes in ibrutinib-treated CLL. Produced via immunoSEQ multiplex PCR; TCRdb's table is partial and in-frame only. Among about 300,000 clones listed, 60% to 80% were seen once. The sample consisted of PBMCs, taken after 36 months of ibrutinib treatment. The receptors shown here come from a human donor with chronic lymphocytic leukemia. CDR3s leave out the opening cysteine and the closing phenylalanine or tryptophan. Clone size, where shown, is once, few, many, or a class for clones that have expanded.

cdr3_length j_call clone_size v_call cdr3_aa
12 TRBJ2-7 once TRBV15 ATSRDRVTYEQY
13 TRBJ2-7 NA TRBV4-3 ASSQAGTGPSEQY
13 TRBJ2-5 NA TRBV2 ASSPPRGQQETQY
12 TRBJ1-2 few TRBV19 ASSIGTTNYGYT
10 TRBJ2-5 NA TRBV27 ASSPSRGTQY
13 TRBJ1-5 NA TRBV7-2 ASSLVGGNNQPQH
13 TRBJ1-4 NA TRBV25-1 ASSDTLGRREKLF
13 TRBJ2-5 few TRBV2 ASTERRGNQETQY
13 TRBJ2-1 once TRBV5-6 ASSLMAGAYNEQF
12 TRBJ2-7 NA TRBV10-1 ASSDGDREDEQY
12 TRBJ2-1 NA TRBV28 ASSFGLVGNEQF
13 TRBJ2-5 NA TRBV6-1 ASRARGQVGETQY
9 TRBJ2-7 NA TRBV20-1 SAERDHEQY
14 TRBJ2-7 NA TRBV10-3 AISESAGESSYEQY
12 TRBJ2-7 NA TRBV11-1 ASRRQGESYEQY
12 TRBJ2-4 NA TRBV5-1 ASSWDNPKNIQY
8 TRBJ1-4 few TRBV6-1 ASRGEKLF
13 TRBJ2-2 NA TRBV6-5 ASSYSGGAPGELF
12 TRBJ2-3 NA TRBV6-5 ASSYDPGTDTQY
11 TRBJ2-2 NA TRBV11-2 ASSFLATGELF
11 TRBJ1-6 few TRBV6-1 ASSGVHHSPLH
14 TRBJ2-2 NA TRBV7-3 ASSTLAGGPTGELF